Below, one T cell receptor beta chain is given with its context. Its target is not known. The data belong to a study of T cells after posttransplantation cyclophosphamide. Study-level points and caveats: Later blood repertoires were often dominated by clones from the donor CD8+ memory compartment. After PTCy, TRB diversity resembled that of CNI/methotrexate controls. Blood and skin or GI T cell repertoires showed limited TRB overlap.

The protocol was immunoSEQ multiplex PCR, while the TCRdb copy is restricted to in-frame clones and leaves out a portion. The sample holds some 43,000 clones; roughly 88% are singletons and the top ten take less than 2.5%. The V and J ends lost 7 bases and 8 bases respectively, with 15 bases between them. This CDR3 spans 12 amino acids. Germline V gene lookup returns CDR1 SQVTM and CDR2 ANQGSEA. A marrow graft followed busulfan-fludarabine conditioning, with cyclophosphamide on days +3 and +4. The J gene is TRBJ1-3, the V gene TRBV29-1; TRBD1 is a possible D gene (5 bases). This receptor was obtained from a male patient between 60 and 69 years old who received an allogeneic stem cell transplant from a related donor and was CMV-positive. Some T cells may be graft donor cells. Material: PBMCs, obtained roughly 60 days after allogeneic stem cell transplant with posttransplant cyclophosphamide. The CDR3 reads CSARGGKDTIYF. The CDR3 DNA reads as TGCAGCGCCCGGGGGGGTAAGGACACCATATATTTT.